Following are 13 T cell receptor beta chains from one sample sequenced in a study of blood T cell repertoires in COVID-19 (dated by TCRdb to the early 2020s). Library method: the immunoSEQ multiplex PCR assay. This immuneACCESS table, as held by TCRdb, lists in-frame sequences with V and J called but not all clones. Of the missing ones, under half trace to an unresolved V gene in checked studies; the others have no known cause. This sample has 35,000 to 50,000 clones in its table, and roughly 84% of those were observed once. About 13% of the sample comes from the top ten. The sequenced sample consisted of peripheral blood. The source is a woman in her 70s in a cohort sampled during active COVID-19.

The V and J genes are TRBV28 and TRBJ1-1, with TRBD1 matching over 9 bases. The CDR3 totals 14 residues. V shed 6 bases, J shed 1 base, and the junction held 3 bases outside the gene matches. Germline V gene sequence: CDR1 MDHEN, CDR2 SYDVKM. In nucleotides, the CDR3 is TGTGCCAGCAGGGGGACAGGGCCGAACACTGAAGCTTTCTTT. The encoded protein is CASRGTGPNTEAFF.

The chain links TRBV27 to TRBJ1-1; tentative D call: TRBD1 (6 bases). CDR3 length: 13 amino acids. Per the germline V gene, CDR1 is MNHEY and CDR2 is SMNVEV (reference sequence). In DNA form, the CDR3 reads TGTGCGACATGGGCAGGGGCAAACCGCAGGGCTTTCTTT. It yields the protein CATWAGANRRAFF.

The chain has TRBV5-1 and TRBJ2-6, with 7 bases fitting TRBD2. V shed 8 bases, J shed 0 bases, and the junction held 5 bases outside the gene matches. The CDR3 is 15 amino acids. CDR1 is SGHRS and CDR2 is YFSETQ in the germline V gene. The CDR3 DNA follows: TGCGCCAGTCGGGACTACGGCTCTGGGGCCAACGTCCTGACTTTC. This codes for CASRDYGSGANVLTF. The full variable domain, in which reference TRBV5-1 and TRBJ2-6 provide the parts outside the CDR3, is KAGVTQTPRYLIKTRGQQVTLSCSPISGHRSVSWYQQTPGQGLQFLFEYFSETQRNKGNFPGRFSGRQFSNSRSEMNVSTLELGDSALYLCASRDYGSGANVLTFGAGSRLTVL.

The rearrangement uses TRBV28 and TRBJ2-7; 7 bases agree with TRBD2. The ends lost 8 bases at V and 4 bases at J; junction bases unmatched: 5. The CDR3 sequence is 12 residues long. In germline, CDR1 is MDHEN, CDR2 SYDVKM. CDR3 protein: CASSGRRYEQYF. Here the CDR3 DNA reads TGTGCCAGCTCCGGGAGGAGGTACGAGCAGTACTTC.

In DNA, the CDR3 is TGTGCCAGCAGCTTACAGGGGATTCGCGAAGCTTTCTTT. This encodes CASSLQGIREAFF. The rearrangement links TRBV5-4 to TRBJ1-1; 7 bases fit TRBD1. The germline V gene has CDR1 SGHNT and CDR2 YYREEE (reference sequence). The junction had 6 bases not matched to a gene; V was cut back by 2 bases and J by 8 bases. CDR3 length: 13 residues.

The chain recombines TRBV9 with TRBJ2-1; tentative D call: TRBD1 (6 bases). The CDR3 consists of 12 residues. The V gene lost 4 bases and the J gene lost 14 bases, with 16 bases spanning the gap. The germline V gene encodes CDR1 SGDLS and CDR2 YYNGEE. The CDR3 DNA sequence: TGTGCCAGCAGCCCCCGGACAGCCACCGAGTTCTTC. It translates to CASSPRTATEFF.

This chain uses TRBV2 with TRBJ2-7; tentative D call: TRBD2 (6 bases). This CDR3 comprises 15 residues. The ends were cut back, 6 bases at V and 0 bases at J, with 15 bases in the middle. Germline-derived CDR1 and CDR2 are SNHLY and FYNNEI. The CDR3 nucleotides are TGTGCCAGCAGGGACCGCCCCGGGAGCTCCTACGAGCAGTACTTC. Translated, it gives CASRDRPGSSYEQYF.

This rearrangement joins TRBV2 to TRBJ2-1; perhaps TRBD2 as D (5 bases). With 3 bases removed from V and 0 bases from J, the gap between germline ends came to 15 bases. Germline CDR1 and CDR2: SNHLY and FYNNEI. CDR3 length: 17 residues. CDR3 loop: CASSEWVGAGSYNEQFF. CDR3 coding DNA: TGTGCCAGCAGTGAGTGGGTGGGTGCGGGCTCCTACAATGAGCAGTTCTTC.

The J gene is TRBJ1-1, the V gene TRBV19; 10 positions match TRBD1. Germline assignment: CDR1 LNHDA and CDR2 SQIVND (reference sequence). V trimming: 3 bases; J trimming: 4 bases; junction bases outside the gene matches: 2. The CDR3 length is 14 residues. The CDR3 sequence: CASSIRDRGTEAFF. The CDR3 nucleotides read TGTGCCAGTAGTATCCGGGACAGGGGCACTGAAGCTTTCTTT.

CDR3 in DNA: TGTGCCAGTAGTATGAGGGAGGGCCTCGGCGATGAGCAGTTCTTC. It encodes CASSMREGLGDEQFF. The rearrangement joins TRBV19 to TRBJ2-1; 7 bases are a match to TRBD2. The J segment lost 8 bases and the V segment lost 3 bases, leaving 10 bases of the junction unmatched. This CDR3 contains 15 residues. The germline CDR1 and CDR2 sequences are LNHDA and SQIVND (reference sequence).

V is TRBV28 and J is TRBJ1-1, with D tentatively TRBD1 (5 bases). The CDR3 consists of 13 residues. Per germline, CDR1 MDHEN and CDR2 SYDVKM. The germline V and J ends were trimmed by 2 bases and 5 bases, with 9 bases remaining between them. The CDR3 nucleotides read TGTGCCAGCAGTTTACGGGGGGGGACTGAAGCTTTCTTT. Amino acids: CASSLRGGTEAFF.

This chain links TRBV11-3 with TRBJ2-3; TRBD2 matches 10 bases. Germline loops: CDR1 SGHNT, CDR2 YENEEA. This CDR3 spans 17 amino acids. Trimming at V came to 2 bases and at J to 8 bases, leaving 13 bases not matched to a gene. The CDR3 spells CASSLRSGRDARGTQYF. The CDR3 DNA reads as TGTGCCAGCAGCTTACGGAGCGGGAGGGATGCACGGGGTACGCAGTATTTT.

V gene TRBV3-1 (or the pseudogene TRBV3-2) combines with J gene TRBJ1-2, with 10 bases identical to TRBD1. Germline CDR1 reads LGHDT; CDR2 reads YNNKEL (reference sequence). This CDR3 spans 14 amino acids. V shed 4 bases, J shed 2 bases, and the junction held 1 base outside the gene matches. In DNA form, the CDR3 reads TGTGCCAGCAGCCCGACAGGGGGCAACTATGGCTACACCTTC. Translated, it gives CASSPTGGNYGYTF.